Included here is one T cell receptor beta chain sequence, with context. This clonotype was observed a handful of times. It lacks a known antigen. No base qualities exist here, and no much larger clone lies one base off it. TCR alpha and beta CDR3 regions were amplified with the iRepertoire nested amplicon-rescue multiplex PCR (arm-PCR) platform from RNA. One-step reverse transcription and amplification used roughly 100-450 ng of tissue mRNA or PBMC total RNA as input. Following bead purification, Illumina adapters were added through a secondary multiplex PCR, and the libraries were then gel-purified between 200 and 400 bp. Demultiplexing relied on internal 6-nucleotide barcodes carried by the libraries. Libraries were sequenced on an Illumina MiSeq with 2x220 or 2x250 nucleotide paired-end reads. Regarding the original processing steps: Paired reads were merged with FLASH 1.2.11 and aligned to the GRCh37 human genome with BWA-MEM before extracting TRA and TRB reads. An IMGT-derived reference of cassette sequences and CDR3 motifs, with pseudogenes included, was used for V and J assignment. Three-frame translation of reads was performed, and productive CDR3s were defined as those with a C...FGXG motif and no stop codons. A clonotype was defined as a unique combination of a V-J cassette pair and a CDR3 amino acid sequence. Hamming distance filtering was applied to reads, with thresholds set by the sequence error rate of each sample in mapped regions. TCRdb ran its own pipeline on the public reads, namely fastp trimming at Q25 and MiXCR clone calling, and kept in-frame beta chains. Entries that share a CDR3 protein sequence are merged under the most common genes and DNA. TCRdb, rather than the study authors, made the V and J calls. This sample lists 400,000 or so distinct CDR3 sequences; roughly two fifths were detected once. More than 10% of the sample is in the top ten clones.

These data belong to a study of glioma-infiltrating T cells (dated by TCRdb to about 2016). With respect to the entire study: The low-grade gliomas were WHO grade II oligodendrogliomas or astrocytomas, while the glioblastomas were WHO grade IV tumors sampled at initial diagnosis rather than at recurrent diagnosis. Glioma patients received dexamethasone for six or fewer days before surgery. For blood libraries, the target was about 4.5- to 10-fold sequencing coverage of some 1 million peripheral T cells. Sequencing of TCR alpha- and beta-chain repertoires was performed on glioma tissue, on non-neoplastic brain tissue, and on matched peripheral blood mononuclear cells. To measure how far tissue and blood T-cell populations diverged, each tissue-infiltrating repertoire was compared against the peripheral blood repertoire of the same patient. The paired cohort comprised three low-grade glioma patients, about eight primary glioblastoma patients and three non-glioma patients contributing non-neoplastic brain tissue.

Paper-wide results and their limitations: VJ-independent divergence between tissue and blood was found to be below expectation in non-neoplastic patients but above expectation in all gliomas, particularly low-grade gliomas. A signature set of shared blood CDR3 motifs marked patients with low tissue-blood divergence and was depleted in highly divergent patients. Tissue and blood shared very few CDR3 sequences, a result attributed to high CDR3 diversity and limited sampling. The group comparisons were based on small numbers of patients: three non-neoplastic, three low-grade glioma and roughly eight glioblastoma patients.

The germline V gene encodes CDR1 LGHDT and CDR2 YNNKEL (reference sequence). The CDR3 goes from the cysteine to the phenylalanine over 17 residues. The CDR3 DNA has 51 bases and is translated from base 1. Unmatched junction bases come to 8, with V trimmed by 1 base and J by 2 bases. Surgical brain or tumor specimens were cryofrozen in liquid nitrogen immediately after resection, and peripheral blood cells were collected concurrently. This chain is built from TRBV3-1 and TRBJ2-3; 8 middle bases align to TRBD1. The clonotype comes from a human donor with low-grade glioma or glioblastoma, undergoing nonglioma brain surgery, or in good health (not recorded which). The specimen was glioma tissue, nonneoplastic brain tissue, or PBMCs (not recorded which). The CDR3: CASSQGWGTGPTDTQYF. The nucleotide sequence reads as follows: TGTGCCAGCAGCCAAGGTTGGGGGACAGGCCCCACAGATACGCAGTATTTT.